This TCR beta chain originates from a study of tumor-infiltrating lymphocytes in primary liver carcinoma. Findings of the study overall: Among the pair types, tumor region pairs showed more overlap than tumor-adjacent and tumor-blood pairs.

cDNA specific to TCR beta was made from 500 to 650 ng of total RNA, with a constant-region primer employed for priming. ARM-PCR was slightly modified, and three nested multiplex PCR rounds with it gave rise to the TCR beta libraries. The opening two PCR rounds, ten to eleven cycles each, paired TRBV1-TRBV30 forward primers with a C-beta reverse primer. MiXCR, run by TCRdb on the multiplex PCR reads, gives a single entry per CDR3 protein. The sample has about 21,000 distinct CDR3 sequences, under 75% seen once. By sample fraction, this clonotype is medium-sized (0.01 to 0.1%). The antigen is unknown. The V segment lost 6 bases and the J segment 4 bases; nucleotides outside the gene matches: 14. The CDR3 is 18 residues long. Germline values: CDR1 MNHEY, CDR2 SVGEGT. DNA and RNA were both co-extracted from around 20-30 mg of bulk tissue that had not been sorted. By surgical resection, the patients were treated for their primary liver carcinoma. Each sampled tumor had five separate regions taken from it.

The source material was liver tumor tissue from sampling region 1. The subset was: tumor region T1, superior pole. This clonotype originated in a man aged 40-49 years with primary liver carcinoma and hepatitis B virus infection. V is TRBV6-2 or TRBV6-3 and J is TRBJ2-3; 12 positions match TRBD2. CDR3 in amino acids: CASSFLRLAGAGADTQYF. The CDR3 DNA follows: TGTGCCAGCAGCTTCCTCCGACTAGCGGGAGCGGGGGCAGATACGCAGTATTTT.